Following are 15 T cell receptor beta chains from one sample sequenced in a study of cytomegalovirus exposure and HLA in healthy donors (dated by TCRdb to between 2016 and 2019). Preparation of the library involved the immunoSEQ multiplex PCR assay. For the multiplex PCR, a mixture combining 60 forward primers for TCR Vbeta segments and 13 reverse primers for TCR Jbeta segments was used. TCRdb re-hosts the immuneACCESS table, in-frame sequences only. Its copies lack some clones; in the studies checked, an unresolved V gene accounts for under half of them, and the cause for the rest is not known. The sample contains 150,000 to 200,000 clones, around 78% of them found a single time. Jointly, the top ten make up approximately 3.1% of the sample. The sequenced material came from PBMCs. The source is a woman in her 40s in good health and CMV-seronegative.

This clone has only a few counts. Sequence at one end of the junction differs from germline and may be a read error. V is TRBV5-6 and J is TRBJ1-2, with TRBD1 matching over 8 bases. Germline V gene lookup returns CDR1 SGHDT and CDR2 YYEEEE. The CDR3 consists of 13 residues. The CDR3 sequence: CASSLDRVYGYTF. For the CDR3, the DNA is TGTGCCAGCAGTTTGGACAGGGTCTATGGCTACACCTTC.

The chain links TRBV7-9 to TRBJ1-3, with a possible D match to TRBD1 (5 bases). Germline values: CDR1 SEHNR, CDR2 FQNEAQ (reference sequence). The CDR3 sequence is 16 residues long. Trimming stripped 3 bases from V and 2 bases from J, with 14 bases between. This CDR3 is CASSLRQPVAGNTIYF. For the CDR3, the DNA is TGTGCCAGCAGCTTGAGACAGCCGGTTGCTGGAAACACCATATATTTT.

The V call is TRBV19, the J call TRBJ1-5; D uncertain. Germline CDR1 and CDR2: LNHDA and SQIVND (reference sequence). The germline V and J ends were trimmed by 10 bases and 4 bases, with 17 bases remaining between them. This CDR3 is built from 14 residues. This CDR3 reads CATWSPTLNQPQHF. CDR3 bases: TGTGCCACCTGGTCTCCGACACTTAATCAGCCCCAGCATTTT.

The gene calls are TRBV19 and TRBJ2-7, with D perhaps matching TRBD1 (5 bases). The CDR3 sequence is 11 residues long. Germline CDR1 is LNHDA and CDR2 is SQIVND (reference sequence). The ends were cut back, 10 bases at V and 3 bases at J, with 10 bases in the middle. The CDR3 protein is CATRQRYEQYF. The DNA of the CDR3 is TGTGCCACCCGACAGCGCTACGAGCAGTACTTC. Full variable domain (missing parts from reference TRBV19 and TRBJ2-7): DGGITQSPKYLFRKEGQNVTLSCEQNLNHDAMYWYRQDPGQGLRLIYYSQIVNDFQKGDIAEGYSVSREKKESFPLTVTSAQKNPTAFYLCATRQRYEQYFGPGTRLTVT.

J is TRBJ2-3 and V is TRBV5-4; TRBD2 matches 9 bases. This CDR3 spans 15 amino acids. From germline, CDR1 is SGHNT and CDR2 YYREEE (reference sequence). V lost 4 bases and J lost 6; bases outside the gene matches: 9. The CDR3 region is CASSALAGTWDTQYF. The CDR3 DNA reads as TGTGCCAGCAGCGCACTAGCGGGCACGTGGGATACGCAGTATTTT.

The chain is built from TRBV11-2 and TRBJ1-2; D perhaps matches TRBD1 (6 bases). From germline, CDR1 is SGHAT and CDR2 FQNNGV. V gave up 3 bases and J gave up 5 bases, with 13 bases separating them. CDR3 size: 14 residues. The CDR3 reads CASSFNDRPYGYTF. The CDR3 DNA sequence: TGTGCCAGCAGCTTCAACGACAGGCCGTATGGCTACACCTTC.

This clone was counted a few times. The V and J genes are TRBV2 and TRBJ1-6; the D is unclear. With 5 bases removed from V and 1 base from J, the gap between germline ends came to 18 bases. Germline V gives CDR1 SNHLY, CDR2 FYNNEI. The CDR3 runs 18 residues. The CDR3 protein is CASSSDGVPVSYNSPLHF. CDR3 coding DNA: TGTGCCAGCAGTTCTGACGGGGTACCCGTTTCCTATAATTCACCCCTCCACTTT.

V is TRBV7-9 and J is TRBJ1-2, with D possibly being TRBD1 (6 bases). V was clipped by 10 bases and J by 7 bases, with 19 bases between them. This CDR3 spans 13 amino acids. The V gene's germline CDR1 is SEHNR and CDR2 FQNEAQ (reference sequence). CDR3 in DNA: TGTGCCACCGCTACAGGGCGTTCGGGTGGCTACACCTTC. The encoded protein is CATATGRSGGYTF.

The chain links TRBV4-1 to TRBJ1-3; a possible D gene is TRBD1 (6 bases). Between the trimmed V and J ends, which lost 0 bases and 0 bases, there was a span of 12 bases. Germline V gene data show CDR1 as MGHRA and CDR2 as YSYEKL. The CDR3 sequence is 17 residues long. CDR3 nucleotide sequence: TGCGCCAGCAGCCAAGACGAGACAGGAGACTCTGGAAACACCATATATTTT. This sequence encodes CASSQDETGDSGNTIYF.

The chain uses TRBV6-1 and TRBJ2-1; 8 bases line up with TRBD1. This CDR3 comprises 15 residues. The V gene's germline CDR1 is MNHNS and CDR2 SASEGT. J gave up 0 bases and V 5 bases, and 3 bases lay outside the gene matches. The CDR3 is CASSRDRSSYNEQFF. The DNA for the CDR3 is TGTGCCAGCAGTAGGGACAGGAGCTCCTACAATGAGCAGTTCTTC.

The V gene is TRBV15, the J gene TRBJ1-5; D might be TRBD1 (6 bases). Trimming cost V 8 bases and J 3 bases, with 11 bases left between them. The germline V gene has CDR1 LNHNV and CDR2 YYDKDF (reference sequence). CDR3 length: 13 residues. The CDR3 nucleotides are TGTGCCACCGTTGGACAGTACAATCAGCCCCAGCATTTT. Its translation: CATVGQYNQPQHF.

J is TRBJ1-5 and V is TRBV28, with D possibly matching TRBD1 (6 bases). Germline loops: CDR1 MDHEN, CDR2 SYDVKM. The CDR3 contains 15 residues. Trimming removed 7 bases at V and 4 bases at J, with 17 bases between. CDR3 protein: CASIPGGAGNQPQHF. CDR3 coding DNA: TGTGCCAGCATCCCTGGGGGGGCCGGGAATCAGCCCCAGCATTTT.

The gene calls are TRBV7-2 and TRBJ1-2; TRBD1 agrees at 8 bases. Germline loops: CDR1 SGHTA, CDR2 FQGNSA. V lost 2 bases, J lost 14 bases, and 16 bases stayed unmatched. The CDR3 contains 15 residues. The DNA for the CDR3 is TGTGCCAGCAGCTTAACCGGGACAGGCCGTTTTTTGGGGACCTTC. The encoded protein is CASSLTGTGRFLGTF.

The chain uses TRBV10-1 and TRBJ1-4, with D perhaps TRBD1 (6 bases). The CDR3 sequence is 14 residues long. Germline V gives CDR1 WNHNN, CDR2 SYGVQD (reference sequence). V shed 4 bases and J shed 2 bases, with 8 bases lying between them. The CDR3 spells CASSGGGTNEKLFF. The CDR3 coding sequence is TGCGCCAGCAGTGGGGGGGGCACTAATGAAAAACTGTTTTTT.

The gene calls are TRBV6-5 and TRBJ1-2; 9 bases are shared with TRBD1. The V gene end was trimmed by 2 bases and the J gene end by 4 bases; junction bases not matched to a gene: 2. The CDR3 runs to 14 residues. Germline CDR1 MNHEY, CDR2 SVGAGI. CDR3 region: CASSYGQGPYGYTF. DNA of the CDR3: TGTGCCAGCAGTTACGGACAGGGGCCCTATGGCTACACCTTC.